The 26 T cell receptor beta chains reported below all come from one sample, sequenced in a study of control samples from healthy donors and cancer patients. Profiling relied on immunoSEQ multiplex PCR, and the TCRdb table lists in-frame clones only, not all of them. The table records some 94,000 clones, around nine tenths of them present only once. The sequencing sample was made of PBMCs. The receptors derive from a woman between 50 and 59 years old with colorectal cancer.

The chain links TRBV6-1 to TRBJ2-3; 7 positions agree with TRBD1. The CDR3 is made up of 15 amino acids. V was pared by 2 bases and J by 4 bases, with 6 bases of the junction left unmatched. Germline CDR1 and CDR2: MNHNS and SASEGT. In DNA form, the CDR3 reads TGTGCCAGCAGTGAAAGACAGGGAATCCCAGATACGCAGTATTTT. Translating gives CASSERQGIPDTQYF.

The rearrangement links TRBV2 to TRBJ2-3; 8 bases map to TRBD2. CDR3 length equals 14 residues. With V trimmed by 4 bases and J by 5 bases, 5 bases remained unmatched. The germline V gene encodes CDR1 SNHLY and CDR2 FYNNEI. The CDR3 loop is CASSGAGVGDTQYF. DNA for the CDR3: TGTGCCAGCAGTGGAGCGGGGGTAGGAGATACGCAGTATTTT. The full variable domain, in which reference TRBV2 and TRBJ2-3 provide the parts outside the CDR3, is EPEVTQTPSHQVTQMGQEVILRCVPISNHLYFYWYRQILGQKVEFLVSFYNNEISEKSEIFDDQFSVERPDGSNFTLKIRSTKLEDSAMYFCASSGAGVGDTQYFGPGTRLTVL.

This clone was found a few times. The rearrangement uses TRBV12-3 or TRBV12-4 and TRBJ1-1; maybe TRBD1 (5 bases). There are 13 residues in the CDR3. The germline V and J ends were trimmed by 5 bases and 1 base, with 8 bases remaining between them. This CDR3 is CASSVTGNTEAFF. The CDR3 region has the DNA TGTGCCAGCAGTGTTACAGGGAACACTGAAGCTTTCTTT.

This chain uses TRBV6-5 with TRBJ2-5, with D perhaps TRBD2 (6 bases). The V gene's germline CDR1 is MNHEY and CDR2 SVGAGI. The CDR3 totals 14 residues. V shed 8 bases and J shed 5 bases, with 18 bases lying between them. CDR3 nucleotide sequence: TGTGCCAGCCCCCTCTATCGGGCGGGGGAGACCCAGTACTTC. This gives the protein CASPLYRAGETQYF.

This clone has just a few counts. V and J are TRBV7-2 and TRBJ1-5, with D unclear. CDR1 SGHTA and CDR2 FQGNSA come from the germline V gene. The CDR3 totals 13 residues. V was pared by 1 base and J by 6 bases, with 7 bases between. The CDR3 DNA sequence: TGTGCCAGCAGCTTAGGCGTCGCTCAGCCCCAGCATTTT. As protein: CASSLGVAQPQHF.

This chain joins TRBV5-1 and TRBJ2-1; 7 bases line up with TRBD1. CDR1 is SGHRS and CDR2 is YFSETQ in the germline V gene. V dropped 5 bases and J dropped 5; count of bases not matched to a gene: 7. CDR3 length: 14 amino acids. In nucleotides, the CDR3 is TGCGCCAGCAGTTTCTCCGGGACAGACAATGAGCAGTTCTTC. Translated, it gives CASSFSGTDNEQFF.

The chain has TRBV6-5 and TRBJ1-2; 9 bases match TRBD1. Losses at the gene ends were 6 bases for V and 4 bases for J; bases not matched to a gene: 6. The CDR3 is 14 amino acids. Per the germline V gene, CDR1 is MNHEY and CDR2 is SVGAGI. This CDR3 reads CASRAGTGLYGYTF. In nucleotides, the CDR3 is TGTGCCAGCAGGGCTGGGACAGGGCTCTATGGCTACACCTTC.

This chain connects TRBV10-3 to TRBJ2-5, with D perhaps matching TRBD1 (6 bases). The CDR3 is 12 amino acids. Germline V lookup: CDR1 ENHRY, CDR2 SYGVKD. The V end lost 10 bases, the J end lost 2 bases, and 11 bases lay between the germline ends. CDR3 DNA sequence: TGTGCCACTGGACAGATGCAAGAGACCCAGTACTTC. Its translation: CATGQMQETQYF.

The gene calls are TRBV2 and TRBJ2-3; weak D call: TRBD2 (6 bases). Trimming took 8 bases from V and 2 from J, leaving 17 bases between them. CDR3 length: 15 amino acids. Germline CDR1 SNHLY, CDR2 FYNNEI. The CDR3 region is CASSSERAFTDTQYF. The CDR3 DNA sequence: TGTGCCAGCTCGAGTGAGCGGGCCTTCACAGATACGCAGTATTTT. The whole variable domain, remainder taken from reference TRBV2 and TRBJ2-3, is EPEVTQTPSHQVTQMGQEVILRCVPISNHLYFYWYRQILGQKVEFLVSFYNNEISEKSEIFDDQFSVERPDGSNFTLKIRSTKLEDSAMYFCASSSERAFTDTQYFGPGTRLTVL.

J is TRBJ2-3 and V is TRBV1. TRBV1 is flagged as a pseudogene. The CDR3 loop spans 13 amino acids. The CDR3 bases are TGCACCAGCGGACGACACAGCACAGATACGCAGTATTTT. This sequence encodes CTSGRHSTDTQYF.

The V call is TRBV6-5, the J call TRBJ2-2; 7 bases match TRBD1. V was pared by 8 bases and J by 2 bases, with 2 bases of the junction left unmatched. CDR3 size: 13 residues. The germline CDR1 and CDR2 sequences are MNHEY and SVGAGI. CDR3 sequence: CASSGGNTGELFF. The CDR3 DNA follows: TGTGCCAGCTCAGGGGGAAACACCGGGGAGCTGTTTTTT.

V gene TRBV20-1 combines with J gene TRBJ1-4; no firm D call. CDR1 is DFQATT and CDR2 is SNEGSKA in the germline V gene (reference sequence). The length of the CDR3 is 11 residues. Trimming cost V 1 base and J 8 bases, with 5 bases left between them. The CDR3 here is CSARGREKLFF. Written as DNA, the CDR3 is TGCAGTGCTAGAGGTCGGGAAAAACTGTTTTTT.

The rearrangement joins TRBV7-2 to TRBJ1-2; D is unclear. This CDR3 spans 16 amino acids. Germline V CDR1 and CDR2: SGHTA, FQGNSA. The V gene lost 3 bases and the J gene lost 1 base, with 15 bases spanning the gap. The CDR3 loop is CASSLISTFNNYGYTF. CDR3 coding DNA: TGTGCCAGCAGCTTGATATCGACCTTCAATAACTATGGCTACACCTTC.

V is TRBV7-3 and J is TRBJ2-6; D uncertain. Germline assignment: CDR1 SGHTA and CDR2 FQGTGA. V gave up 4 bases and J gave up 6 bases, with 10 bases separating them. The CDR3 is 14 residues long. In nucleotides, the CDR3 is TGTGCCAGCAGCTCCCCGTCCTTGGCCAACGTCCTGACTTTC. This translates into CASSSPSLANVLTF.

This chain links TRBV7-3 with TRBJ1-6, with D uncertain. This CDR3 comprises 14 residues. The germline CDR1 and CDR2 sequences are SGHTA and FQGTGA. V was trimmed by 6 bases and J by 9 bases, leaving 15 bases between them. CDR3: CASSLGPDASPLHF. DNA for the CDR3: TGTGCCAGCAGTTTAGGACCCGATGCTTCACCCCTCCACTTT.

The chain recombines TRBV30 with TRBJ1-1; a weak D match, TRBD1 (6 bases). This CDR3 spans 15 amino acids. V gave up 5 bases and J gave up 1 base, with 17 bases separating them. The germline CDR1 and CDR2 sequences are GTSNPN and SVGIG (reference sequence). CDR3 amino acids: CAWGHRDTTNTEAFF. The CDR3 nucleotides are TGTGCCTGGGGTCACCGGGACACTACGAACACTGAAGCTTTCTTT.

This chain links TRBV5-1 with TRBJ2-2, with a weak D call TRBD1 (5 bases). Trimming stripped 4 bases from V and 6 bases from J, with 13 bases between. Germline loops: CDR1 SGHRS, CDR2 YFSETQ. The CDR3 runs 14 residues. The CDR3 DNA reads as TGCGCCAGCAGCGTCCAGGGCACCCCCGGGGAGCTGTTTTTT. This translates into CASSVQGTPGELFF.

V usage is TRBV9 and J usage is TRBJ2-3; 16 bases match TRBD2. This CDR3 has 17 amino acids. Per the germline V gene, CDR1 is SGDLS and CDR2 is YYNGEE. The V segment lost 4 bases and the J segment 8 bases; nucleotides outside the gene matches: 10. CDR3 bases: TGTGCCAGCAGCATTGGGACTAGCGGGGGGGCCCAAGGTACGCAGTATTTT. Its translation is CASSIGTSGGAQGTQYF.

The genes are TRBV6-2 or TRBV6-3 and TRBJ2-7; D is possibly TRBD2 (5 bases). Germline loops: CDR1 MNHEY, CDR2 SVGEGT. This CDR3 contains 13 residues. Trimming pared 4 bases from V and 6 bases from J, leaving 13 bases between. CDR3 protein: CASSLGWAGEQYV. DNA for the CDR3: TGTGCCAGCAGTTTAGGATGGGCGGGCGAGCAGTACGTC.

The rearrangement links TRBV19 to TRBJ2-1; D call uncertain. The CDR3 is made up of 10 amino acids. Trimming took off 7 bases at V and 7 bases at J, with 5 bases between the two ends. CDR1 and CDR2 from the germline V gene are LNHDA and SQIVND (reference sequence). CDR3 amino acids: CASTRNEQFF. CDR3 sequence (DNA): TGTGCCAGTACAAGGAATGAGCAGTTCTTC.

A remark on this clone: A single base separates this from a much larger clone, so it may be a read error. The chain recombines TRBV6-1 with TRBJ1-1; unclear D gene. The CDR3 sequence is 14 residues long. The germline V gene has CDR1 MNHNS and CDR2 SASEGT. The CDR3 DNA is TGTGTCAGCAGTGAAGTCCTGGTGAACACTGAAGCTTTCTTT. This encodes CVSSEVLVNTEAFF.

This chain links TRBV25-1 with TRBJ1-6; 11 bases are a match to TRBD1. Germline values: CDR1 MGHDK, CDR2 SYGVNS. The CDR3 totals 14 residues. Trimming took 8 bases from V and 9 from J; bases not matched to a gene: 6. The CDR3 protein is CASGAGTGGSPLHF. The CDR3, as DNA: TGTGCCAGCGGAGCCGGGACAGGGGGTTCACCCCTCCACTTT.

This clone has only one observation. This chain connects TRBV27 to TRBJ1-2; TRBD1 aligns across 10 bases. Per the germline V gene, CDR1 is MNHEY and CDR2 is SMNVEV (reference sequence). This CDR3 comprises 15 residues. Unmatched junction bases numbered 2, after V lost 0 bases and J lost 4 bases. The CDR3 spells CASSLSGTGVYGYTF. In nucleotides, the CDR3 is TGTGCCAGCAGTTTATCGGGGACAGGGGTCTATGGCTACACCTTC.

The rearrangement links TRBV28 to TRBJ2-5; 8 bases are a match to TRBD1. Germline CDR1 is MDHEN and CDR2 is SYDVKM. This CDR3 contains 14 residues. J gave up 6 bases and V 2 bases, and 5 bases lay outside the gene matches. The CDR3 region is CASSLLTGEKTQYF. CDR3 coding DNA: TGTGCCAGCAGTTTACTGACAGGGGAAAAGACCCAGTACTTC.

The chain is built from TRBV7-2 and TRBJ1-3, with D possibly being TRBD1 (6 bases). CDR1 SGHTA and CDR2 FQGNSA come from the germline V gene. There are 13 residues in the CDR3. V shed 3 bases and J shed 8 bases, with 11 bases lying between them. The CDR3 nucleotides are TGTGCCAGCAGCTTCGGACAGAGGGACACCATATATTTT. Residues: CASSFGQRDTIYF.

To note about this clone: The junction shows a germline mismatch at one end, possibly a read error. The rearrangement uses TRBV6-2 or TRBV6-3 and TRBJ1-5; TRBD1 aligns across 10 bases. Germline V lookup: CDR1 MNHEY, CDR2 SVGEGT. The CDR3 has 18 amino acids. CDR3 DNA: TGTGCCAGCAGCTACTCCCGGGACAGGGGTGGGAGCAATCAGCCCCAGCATTTT. Its translation: CASSYSRDRGGSNQPQHF.